These 21 T cell receptor beta chains came from one sample sequenced in a study of cytomegalovirus exposure and HLA in healthy donors. In the PCR, 60 Vbeta and 13 Jbeta primers were used. Some clones are missing from TCRdb's copy, which holds only in-frame ones; the method was immunoSEQ multiplex PCR. This sample has fewer than 200,000 clones, with 75% to 80% found just once. Sequencing was performed on PBMCs. The receptor set was obtained from a woman aged 25 to 39 in good health and CMV-seropositive.

The chain couples TRBV2 to TRBJ1-5; D perhaps matches TRBD1 (6 bases). The CDR3 sequence is 17 residues long. The germline V gene has CDR1 SNHLY and CDR2 FYNNEI. Trimming pared 5 bases from V and 5 bases from J, leaving 22 bases between. CDR3 residues: CASSFAGQRTVDQPQHF. CDR3 nucleotides: TGTGCCAGCAGTTTCGCTGGACAGCGGACAGTGGATCAGCCCCAGCATTTT. Using reference TRBV2 and TRBJ1-5 for the parts outside the CDR3, the full variable domain is EPEVTQTPSHQVTQMGQEVILRCVPISNHLYFYWYRQILGQKVEFLVSFYNNEISEKSEIFDDQFSVERPDGSNFTLKIRSTKLEDSAMYFCASSFAGQRTVDQPQHFGDGTRLSIL.

This chain connects TRBV4-1 to TRBJ2-3, with 10 bases aligning to TRBD2. The CDR3 consists of 15 residues. V lost 5 bases and J lost 6; bases outside the gene matches: 8. The germline gives CDR1 MGHRA, CDR2 YSYEKL. Here the CDR3 reads CASSGLAGVRDTQYF. Here the CDR3 DNA reads TGCGCCAGCAGCGGCCTAGCGGGAGTGAGGGATACGCAGTATTTT.

This clone was picked up one time. The rearrangement links TRBV10-3 to TRBJ2-7; D gene unclear. With 6 bases removed from V and 5 bases from J, the gap between germline ends came to 14 bases. CDR3 length: 13 amino acids. Germline V gives CDR1 ENHRY, CDR2 SYGVKD. The CDR3 sequence: CAIRPASIDEQYF. The CDR3 nucleotides are TGTGCCATCAGACCAGCTAGTATCGACGAGCAGTACTTC.

The chain carries TRBV30 and TRBJ2-5, with 7 nucleotides matching TRBD1. The CDR3 consists of 14 residues. J was trimmed by 4 bases and V by 3 bases; bases with no gene match: 8. In germline, CDR1 is GTSNPN, CDR2 SVGIG (reference sequence). The CDR3 region is CAWSTNPGGETQYF. The CDR3 DNA is TGTGCCTGGAGCACCAATCCAGGGGGAGAGACCCAGTACTTC.

The rearrangement uses TRBV6-5 and TRBJ2-3, with TRBD1 as a possible D gene (6 bases). Per the germline V gene, CDR1 is MNHEY and CDR2 is SVGAGI. The CDR3 covers 14 residues. V was clipped by 3 bases and J by 1 base, with 8 bases between them. CDR3 nucleotides: TGTGCCAGCAGTTATCGACAGGGCACAGATACGCAGTATTTT. Translating it yields CASSYRQGTDTQYF.

The V call is TRBV7-3, the J call TRBJ2-1; D is unresolved. The CDR3 spans 13 residues. V was cut by 4 bases and J by 6 bases, with 10 bases left in between. Per germline, CDR1 SGHTA and CDR2 FQGTGA. CDR3 in DNA: TGTGCCAGCAGCTCCGACGGAGCCAATGAGCAGTTCTTC. Protein sequence: CASSSDGANEQFF.

The chain's CDR3 is CASSLADKTTDTQYF. Written as DNA, the CDR3 is TGCGCCAGCAGCTTGGCCGACAAGACCACAGATACGCAGTATTTT. The chain recombines TRBV5-1 with TRBJ2-3; D uncertain. V lost 0 bases to trimming and J lost 2 bases, with 10 bases between them. Germline-derived CDR1 and CDR2 are SGHRS and YFSETQ. CDR3 length: 15 residues. The full variable domain, in which reference TRBV5-1 and TRBJ2-3 provide the parts outside the CDR3, is KAGVTQTPRYLIKTRGQQVTLSCSPISGHRSVSWYQQTPGQGLQFLFEYFSETQRNKGNFPGRFSGRQFSNSRSEMNVSTLELGDSALYLCASSLADKTTDTQYFGPGTRLTVL.

As regards this clone: Germline is not matched at one junction end, which may reflect a read error. The sample has other DNA sequences that encode this CDR3 too. The CDR3 DNA is TGTGCCAGCTTTTGGGACTCCTCGGGCGAGCAGTACTTT. Translated: CASFWDSSGEQYF. The rearrangement uses TRBV2 and TRBJ2-7, with a possible D match to TRBD2 (6 bases). The CDR3 is 13 amino acids. The V gene's germline CDR1 is SNHLY and CDR2 FYNNEI.

The chain is built from TRBV19 and TRBJ2-7, with D possibly TRBD2 on 7 matching bases. The CDR3 totals 18 residues. V was cut by 3 bases and J by 2 bases, with 23 bases left in between. Germline V gene sequence: CDR1 LNHDA, CDR2 SQIVND (reference sequence). Here the CDR3 reads CASSMRSGGEGLPYEQYF. DNA of the CDR3: TGTGCCAGTAGTATGAGATCGGGGGGCGAGGGACTACCCTACGAGCAGTACTTC.

The J gene is TRBJ1-1, the V gene TRBV5-8; the D gene is possibly TRBD1 (5 bases). This CDR3 is built from 16 residues. Germline V gives CDR1 SGHTS, CDR2 YDEGEE. V was clipped by 3 bases and J by 3 bases, with 18 bases between them. This CDR3 reads CASSSHRGGTDTEAFF. DNA for the CDR3: TGTGCCAGCAGCTCCCACCGGGGGGGTACGGACACTGAAGCTTTCTTT.

This chain joins TRBV5-1 and TRBJ2-2; 7 bases are shared with TRBD1. The CDR3 has 15 amino acids. CDR1 is SGHRS and CDR2 is YFSETQ in the germline V gene. Trimming removed 3 bases from V and 1 base from J; junction bases left unmatched: 3. CDR3 residues: CASSWRTGNTGELFF. CDR3 DNA: TGCGCCAGCAGCTGGAGGACAGGGAACACCGGGGAGCTGTTTTTT.

The V and J genes are TRBV7-3 and TRBJ2-1; 14 nucleotides align to TRBD2. The CDR3 length is 15 residues. The junction had 4 bases not matched to a gene; V was cut back by 3 bases and J by 9 bases. The germline gives CDR1 SGHTA, CDR2 FQGTGA. The CDR3 DNA follows: TGTGCCAGCAGCTTGGGACTAGCGGGAGTCAGTGAGCAGTTCTTC. Its translation is CASSLGLAGVSEQFF.

This rearrangement joins TRBV4-1 to TRBJ2-7, with D possibly TRBD1 on 5 matching bases. This CDR3 spans 13 amino acids. Per germline, CDR1 MGHRA and CDR2 YSYEKL. Trimming shortened V by 0 bases and J by 6 bases, and 9 bases separated the two germline ends. The CDR3 bases are TGCGCCAGCAGCCAAGATAAAAGGGGCGAGCAGTACTTC. Protein product: CASSQDKRGEQYF.

The J gene is TRBJ1-6, the V gene TRBV6-6; D remains ambiguous. CDR1 and CDR2 from the germline V gene are MNHNY and SVGAGI (reference sequence). The V end lost 2 bases, the J end lost 0 bases, and 8 bases lay between the germline ends. This CDR3 comprises 16 residues. In DNA, the CDR3 is TGTGCCAGCAGTTACCAAACTTCCTCCTATAATTCACCCCTCCACTTT. It encodes CASSYQTSSYNSPLHF.

The chain carries TRBV6-5 and TRBJ1-2, with a weak D call TRBD1 (5 bases). CDR1 MNHEY and CDR2 SVGAGI come from the germline V gene. The CDR3 has 14 amino acids. Trimming took off 0 bases at V and 8 bases at J, with 13 bases between the two ends. CDR3 sequence: CASSYSGPRRGYTF. Written as DNA, the CDR3 is TGTGCCAGCAGTTACTCGGGGCCCCGGCGAGGCTACACCTTC.

Points on this clone: Other DNA sequences of this sample code for an identical CDR3. This chain connects TRBV6-1 to TRBJ1-2; D may be TRBD1 (5 bases). V lost 6 bases and J lost 8, with 22 bases in between. CDR1 and CDR2 (germline): MNHNS, SASEGT. This CDR3 is 15 amino acids long. The CDR3 loop reads CASRDPPRGVYGYTF. The CDR3 region has the DNA TGTGCCAGCAGGGACCCGCCGCGGGGGGTCTACGGCTACACCTTC.

This clone showed up just once. The chain employs TRBV19 and TRBJ2-3, with a possible D match to TRBD1 (5 bases). The V gene's germline CDR1 is LNHDA and CDR2 SQIVND (reference sequence). This CDR3 contains 14 residues. Trimming pared 2 bases from V and 4 bases from J, leaving 10 bases between. The CDR3 nucleotides read TGTGCCAGTAGTATACGCAGGGATTCAGATACGCAGTATTTT. This translates into CASSIRRDSDTQYF.

CDR3 DNA: TGTGCCAGCAGCTTGCTCTCAGATACGCAGTATTTT. It codes for CASSLLSDTQYF. The rearrangement uses TRBV5-6 and TRBJ2-3; D gene unclear. There are 12 residues in the CDR3. Trimming pared 1 base from V and 4 bases from J, leaving 4 bases between. From germline, CDR1 is SGHDT and CDR2 YYEEEE.

The V call is TRBV27, the J call TRBJ2-4; D uncertain. CDR3 length: 13 amino acids. Trimming pared 0 bases from V and 9 bases from J, leaving 9 bases between. Germline CDR1 is MNHEY and CDR2 is SMNVEV (reference sequence). For the CDR3, the DNA is TGTGCCAGCAGTTTATCCGGTGGCGGCATTCAGTACTTC. It specifies CASSLSGGGIQYF.

The V call is TRBV28, the J call TRBJ2-7; D gene uncertain. The germline V gene has CDR1 MDHEN and CDR2 SYDVKM. V lost 5 bases to trimming and J lost 6 bases, with 11 bases between them. CDR3 length: 12 residues. The CDR3 DNA sequence: TGTGCCAGCAGTGCCACCAGTCGCGAGCAGTACTTC. It encodes CASSATSREQYF.

This rearrangement joins TRBV2 to TRBJ2-5; weak D call: TRBD1 (6 bases). Germline V lookup: CDR1 SNHLY, CDR2 FYNNEI. The length of the CDR3 is 15 residues. V was shortened by 6 bases and J by 3 bases, with 17 bases between the two germline ends. CDR3 in DNA: TGTGCCAGCAGCCCCCCAACAGGGAATAAAGAGACCCAGTACTTC. Protein product: CASSPPTGNKETQYF.